This T cell receptor beta chain was identified in a study of tissue T cells after allogeneic stem cell transplantation (dated by TCRdb to the early 2020s). For the wider study: Using research autopsies of patients with and without GVHD, plus mouse models of GVHD, the study profiled TCR beta repertoires across many tissues. The human part of the study was a prospective observational study with no blinding and no randomization. The investigation overall reported the following: The study did not establish which tissue TCRs were alloreactive or antigen-specific, and some clones may have been host cells that persisted. Within patients, how anatomically similar the tissues were was a key factor in shaping TCR repertoire composition, regardless of disease or transplant status. Only a few T cell clones appeared in more than one patient, yet motif-based clustering showed tissue-specific repertoire signatures that were shared between patients. The patient cohort was small and varied clinically, and sampling depth was recognized as a limitation. Blood and spleen T cells captured only a limited portion of the TCR repertoire detected in tissues, in both patients and mice.

Libraries were built with the immunoSEQ multiplex PCR assay. Adaptive Biotechnologies performed TCRbeta CDR3 sequencing at survey depth and reported CDR3 sequences, V/J genes, productive frequency, and template counts. TCR beta CDR3 regions were amplified from genomic DNA rather than RNA. As for the original processing: Jensen-Shannon divergence served to quantify pairwise repertoire overlap between tissues, with 0 meaning identical and 1 meaning complete divergence. Tissues were clustered by single-linkage agglomerative hierarchical clustering of pairwise JSD values and displayed as dendrograms. GLIPH2 was applied to all patient samples using simulation_depth 1000, kmer_min_depth 3, and cdr3_length_cutoff 8, and only groups with more than two unique CDR3s were retained. In a standardized tissue-overlap score, Jaccard GLIPH-group overlap across patients was extrapolated to a standard repertoire size of 1000 clones. Linear mixed-effect models, with tissue included as a fixed effect and individual included as a random effect, were used to assess associations of diversity with clinical or experimental variables. This is the immuneACCESS table as TCRdb keeps it, with only in-frame sequences that have V and J called. A part of the clones is gone; compared with another copy, unresolved V genes explain less than half, and the rest is unexplained. That table supplies the V and J calls and clone size; D and trimming were determined from the DNA. The sample has thousands of clones on record, 37% of them singletons. In total, the top ten clones hold 3% to 4% of the sample.

The sample's time point label, decoded: mouse harvest day 14 after allogeneic transplant. Each mouse graft, delivered by tail vein injection, combined 10^6 splenic CD5+ T cells with 10^7 T-cell-depleted bone marrow cells. GVHD in mice was modeled with a major MHC-mismatch B6 (H2b) into BALB/c (H2d) model, and tissues were profiled at day 7 or 14. On day 7 or 14 post-transplant, mouse tissues and retro-orbital blood were harvested with separate sterile tools for each animal, and livers were flushed before harvest. Before genomic DNA isolation with the DNeasy Blood & Tissue Kit, mouse tissues were minced with razor blades in buffered saline. On this clone: Its antigen is unknown. Mouse gene names and germline sequences are used here. Read data end 1 residue before the CDR3 end; the end is taken from the germline J gene.

Measured from the cysteine to the phenylalanine, the CDR3 is 14 residues long. The DNA covers only part of the CDR3, 39 bases in frame from base 1. In the germline V gene, CDR1 corresponds to SGHSN and CDR2 to HYEKVE. Here V drops 0 bases and J drops 4 bases, and the junction holds 2 bases not matched to any gene. The sample comprised skin. This chain is built from TRBV12-1 and TRBJ2-5; 8 bases in between match TRBD2. This TCR was sampled from a female BALB/c mouse given C57BL/6 T cells with graft-versus-host disease after an allogeneic hematopoietic cell transplant. Incomplete CDR3 DNA: TGTGCCAGCTCTCTCTCCTGGGGGGAAGACACCCAGTAC. This is translated as CASSLSWGEDTQY. In full, the CDR3 reads CASSLSWGEDTQYF.